The sequence of this TCR beta chain was determined in a study of shared clonotypes between healthy human individuals. The CDR3 is made up of 18 amino acids. V was pared by 4 bases and J by 3 bases, with 21 bases between. Germline lookup yields CDR1 KGHSH and CDR2 LQKENI. Profiling relied on immunoSEQ multiplex PCR, and the TCRdb table lists in-frame clones only, not all of them. The table records 2,500,000 or so clones, roughly 92% of them present only once. The sequenced material came from naive CD4+ T cells sorted from blood. Subset here: CD45RA+ positively selected. The rearrangement links TRBV18 to TRBJ1-4; a weak D match, TRBD1 (6 bases). This TCR was recovered from a man between 18 and 35 years old in good health. CDR3 sequence reads: CASSQQGTGNVPNEKLFF. The CDR3, as DNA: TGTGCCAGCTCACAACAGGGTACGGGCAATGTACCTAATGAAAAACTGTTTTTT.